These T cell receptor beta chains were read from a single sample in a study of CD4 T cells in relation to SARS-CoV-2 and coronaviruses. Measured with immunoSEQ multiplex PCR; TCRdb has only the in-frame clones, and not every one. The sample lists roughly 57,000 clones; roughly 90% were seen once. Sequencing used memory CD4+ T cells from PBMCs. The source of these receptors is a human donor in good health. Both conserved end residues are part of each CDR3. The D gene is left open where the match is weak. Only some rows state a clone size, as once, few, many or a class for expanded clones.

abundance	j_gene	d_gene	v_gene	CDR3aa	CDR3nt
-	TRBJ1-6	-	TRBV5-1	CASTLGGSSSYNSPLHF	TGCGCCAGCACCCTGGGGGGCAGCAGCTCCTATAATTCACCCCTCCACTTT
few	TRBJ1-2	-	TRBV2	CASSLRGLGRAQGGYTF	TGTGCCAGCAGTCTGAGAGGCCTGGGAAGGGCCCAGGGAGGCTACACCTTC
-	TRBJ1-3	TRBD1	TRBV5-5	CASSPRPGGTGPGNTIYF	TGTGCCAGCAGCCCACGGCCGGGCGGGACAGGCCCTGGAAACACCATATATTTT
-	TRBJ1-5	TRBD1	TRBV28	CASSFRDRSNQPQHF	TGTGCCAGCAGCTTCAGGGACAGAAGCAATCAGCCCCAGCATTTT
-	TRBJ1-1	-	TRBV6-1	CASSERRWDTEAFF	TGTGCCAGCAGTGAACGTAGGTGGGACACTGAAGCTTTCTTT
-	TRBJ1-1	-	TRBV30	CAWRRGRNTEAFF	TGTGCCTGGAGAAGAGGTAGGAACACTGAAGCTTTCTTT
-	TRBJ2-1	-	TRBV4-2	CASRSTEQGRNEQFF	TGTGCCAGCAGATCCACGGAACAGGGCCGCAATGAGCAGTTCTTC
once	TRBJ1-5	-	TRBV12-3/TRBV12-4	CASSLAVPPQHF	TGTGCCAGCAGTTTAGCTGTTCCGCCCCAGCATTTT
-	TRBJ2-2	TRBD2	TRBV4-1	CASNRGGLAGVGTGELFF	TGCGCCAGCAACCGTGGAGGCCTAGCGGGAGTGGGGACCGGGGAGCTGTTTTTT
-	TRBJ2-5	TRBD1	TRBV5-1	CASSGQQGAWETQYF	TGCGCCAGCAGCGGCCAGCAGGGGGCTTGGGAGACCCAGTACTTC
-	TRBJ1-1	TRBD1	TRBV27	CASSLLGQGSRNTEAFF	TGTGCCAGCAGTTTGTTAGGACAGGGTTCAAGGAACACTGAAGCTTTCTTT
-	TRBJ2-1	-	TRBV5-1	CASSLGDGPAYNEQFF	TGCGCCAGCAGCTTGGGAGACGGACCCGCCTACAATGAGCAGTTCTTC
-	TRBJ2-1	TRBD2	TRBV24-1	CATSDRLAGDYNEQFF	TGTGCCACCAGTGACAGACTAGCGGGAGACTACAATGAGCAGTTCTTC
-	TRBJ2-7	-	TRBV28	CASRPPRPSYEQYF	TGTGCCAGCAGGCCCCCACGTCCCTCCTACGAGCAGTACTTC
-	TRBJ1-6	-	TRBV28	CATLRAPNSPLHF	TGTGCCACCCTCAGGGCGCCCAATTCACCCCTCCACTTT
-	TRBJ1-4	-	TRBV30	CALRAAGANEKLFF	TGTGCCTTGAGAGCGGCGGGGGCTAATGAAAAACTGTTTTTT
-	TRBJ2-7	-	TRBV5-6	CASSLRPDGEQYF	TGTGCCAGCAGCTTACGACCCGATGGGGAGCAGTACTTC
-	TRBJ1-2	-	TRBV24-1	CATSQAGGNYGYTF	TGTGCCACCAGTCAGGCGGGGGGCAACTATGGCTACACCTTC
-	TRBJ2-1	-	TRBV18	CASSPGNEQFF	TGTGCCAGCTCACCAGGGAATGAGCAGTTCTTC
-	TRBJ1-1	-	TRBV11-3	CASSSQGNTEAFF	TGTGCCAGCAGCTCACAGGGGAACACTGAAGCTTTCTTT
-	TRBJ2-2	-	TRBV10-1	CASGGGTGELFF	TGCGCCAGCGGGGGCGGCACCGGGGAGCTGTTTTTT
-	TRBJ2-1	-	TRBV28	CASLHPQSTYNEQFF	TGTGCCAGCCTGCACCCACAGTCCACCTACAATGAGCAGTTCTTC
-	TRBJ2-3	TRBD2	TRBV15	CATSGSGLAGGLYTDTQYF	TGTGCCACCAGCGGATCGGGACTAGCGGGAGGGCTCTACACAGATACGCAGTATTTT
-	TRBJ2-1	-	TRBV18	CASSPSAGTHEQFF	TGTGCCAGCTCACCCTCGGCCGGGACACATGAGCAGTTCTTC
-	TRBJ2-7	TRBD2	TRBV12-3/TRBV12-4	CASISGGSREQYF	TGTGCCAGCATTAGCGGGGGCTCTCGGGAGCAGTACTTC
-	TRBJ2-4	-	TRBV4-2	CASSQVAGIENIQYF	TGTGCCAGCAGCCAAGTGGCAGGGATCGAAAACATTCAGTACTTC
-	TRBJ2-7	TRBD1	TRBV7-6	CASSPGGSGSYEQYF	TGTGCCAGCAGCCCAGGGGGCTCGGGATCCTACGAGCAGTACTTC
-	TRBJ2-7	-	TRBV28	CASSSPYEQYF	TGTGCCAGCAGCTCCCCTTACGAGCAGTACTTC
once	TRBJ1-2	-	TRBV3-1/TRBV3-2	CASTPGTTTANYGYTF	TGTGCCAGCACCCCAGGGACGACAACAGCTAACTATGGCTACACCTTC
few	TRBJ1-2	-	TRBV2	CASTILRDGGYTF	TGTGCCAGCACTATCCTACGCGATGGCGGCTACACCTTC
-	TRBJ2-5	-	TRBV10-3	CAIRSQSPGGGTQYF	TGTGCCATCAGAAGCCAATCTCCCGGGGGCGGGACCCAGTACTTC
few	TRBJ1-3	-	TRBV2	CASTPPRGGNTIYF	TGTGCCAGCACCCCCCCGCGCGGTGGAAACACCATATATTTT
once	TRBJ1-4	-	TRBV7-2	CASSLEAGRNNEKLFF	TGTGCCAGCAGCTTAGAGGCCGGACGGAATAATGAAAAACTGTTTTTT
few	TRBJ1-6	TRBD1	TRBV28	CASRRRQGYNSPLHF	TGTGCCAGCAGGCGACGACAGGGCTATAATTCACCCCTCCACTTT
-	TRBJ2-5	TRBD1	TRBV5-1	CASSPGQGAGETQYF	TGCGCCAGCAGCCCAGGACAGGGGGCTGGGGAGACCCAGTACTTC
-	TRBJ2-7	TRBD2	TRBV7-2	CASSSLAGLSYEQYF	TGTGCCAGCAGCTCGCTAGCGGGCCTCTCCTACGAGCAGTACTTC
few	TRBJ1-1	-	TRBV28	CASSGTNRGDFF	TGTGCCAGCAGCGGGACAAACCGAGGAGATTTCTTT
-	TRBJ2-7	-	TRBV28	CASSSNGGGSYEQYF	TGTGCCAGCAGTTCGAACGGGGGAGGCTCCTACGAGCAGTACTTC
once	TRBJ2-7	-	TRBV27	CASSFLSYEQYF	TGTGCCAGCAGTTTCCTCTCCTACGAGCAGTACTTC
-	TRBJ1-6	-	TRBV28	CASISRNSPLHF	TGTGCCAGCATATCGAGAAATTCACCCCTCCACTTT
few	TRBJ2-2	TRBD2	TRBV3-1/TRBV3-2	CASSRGTSGPNTGELFF	TGTGCCAGCAGCCGTGGGACTAGCGGGCCGAACACCGGGGAGCTGTTTTTT
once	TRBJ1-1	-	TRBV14	CASSQVRQNTEAFF	TGTGCCAGCAGCCAAGTCCGACAGAACACTGAAGCTTTCTTT
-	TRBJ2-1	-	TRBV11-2	CASSLVLFAESSYNEQFF	TGTGCCAGCAGCTTAGTTCTTTTTGCGGAAAGCTCCTACAATGAGCAGTTCTTC
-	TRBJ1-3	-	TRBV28	CASKPGADGNTIYF	TGTGCCAGCAAGCCGGGGGCTGATGGAAACACCATATATTTT
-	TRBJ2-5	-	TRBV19	CASSIPRGAQETQYF	TGTGCCAGTAGTATCCCCCGCGGGGCTCAAGAGACCCAGTACTTC
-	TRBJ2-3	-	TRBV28	CASTSLPGTQYF	TGTGCCAGCACCTCACTGCCTGGTACGCAGTATTTT
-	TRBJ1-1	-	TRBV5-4	CASSRTGNTEAFF	TGTGCCAGCAGCCGGACGGGGAACACTGAAGCTTTCTTT
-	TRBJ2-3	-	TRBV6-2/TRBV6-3	CASSPTGRNTDTQYF	TGTGCCAGCAGCCCTACGGGACGAAACACAGATACGCAGTATTTT
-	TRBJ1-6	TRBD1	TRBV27	CASSPRGVGQVNSPLHF	TGTGCCAGCAGTCCGCGGGGGGTGGGACAGGTTAATTCACCCCTCCACTTT
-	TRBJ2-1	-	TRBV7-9	CASSLVPPPYEQFF	TGTGCCAGCAGCTTAGTACCCCCCCCATATGAGCAGTTCTTC
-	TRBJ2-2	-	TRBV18	CASSPLRAAGPNTGELFF	TGTGCCAGCTCACCCCTTCGGGCGGCGGGGCCGAACACCGGGGAGCTGTTTTTT
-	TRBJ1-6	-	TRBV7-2	CASSLAQQWNSPLHF	TGTGCCAGCAGCTTAGCCCAACAGTGGAATTCACCCCTCCACTTT
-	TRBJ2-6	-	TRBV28	CASSLVAGANVLTF	TGTGCCAGCAGCCTTGTCGCTGGGGCCAACGTCCTGACTTTC
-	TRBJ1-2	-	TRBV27	CASSRGDYGYTF	TGTGCCAGCAGTCGCGGAGATTATGGCTACACCTTC